The rows below give T cell receptor beta chains drawn from one sample of a study of cytomegalovirus exposure and HLA in healthy donors. Data came from immunoSEQ multiplex PCR; TCRdb stores just in-frame clones and leaves some out. The table lists roughly 100,000 clones, 60% to 85% of them singletons. The material sequenced was PBMCs. These receptor sequences come from a male donor in good health and CMV-seropositive. The CDR3 runs from the conserved cysteine through the conserved F or W. A D gene is named only where the DNA matches it firmly. Where a row states a size, it is once, few, many or the class of an expanded clone; other rows omit it.

d_gene: NA
v_gene: TRBV19
abundance: NA
len: 15
j_gene: TRBJ1-5
CDR3aa: CASSIVAGSNQPQHF
CDR3nt: TGTGCCAGTAGTATAGTGGCGGGTAGCAATCAGCCCCAGCATTTT

d_gene: TRBD1
v_gene: TRBV5-1
abundance: NA
len: 15
j_gene: TRBJ2-7
CDR3aa: CASSGGTGSLYEQYF
CDR3nt: TGCGCCAGCAGCGGAGGGACAGGGAGTCTCTACGAGCAGTACTTC

d_gene: TRBD2
v_gene: TRBV5-4
abundance: NA
len: 15
j_gene: TRBJ2-2
CDR3aa: CASSPAGGLVGELFF
CDR3nt: TGTGCCAGCAGCCCGGCGGGGGGCCTGGTTGGGGAGCTGTTTTTT

d_gene: NA
v_gene: TRBV7-2
abundance: NA
len: 12
j_gene: TRBJ2-7
CDR3aa: CASSSTYYEQYF
CDR3nt: TGTGCCAGCAGCTCTACCTACTACGAGCAGTACTTC

d_gene: TRBD1
v_gene: TRBV2
abundance: NA
len: 15
j_gene: TRBJ1-4
CDR3aa: CASIPDRATNEKLFF
CDR3nt: TGTGCCAGCATTCCGGACAGGGCAACTAATGAAAAACTGTTTTTT

d_gene: NA
v_gene: TRBV28
abundance: NA
len: 10
j_gene: TRBJ2-7
CDR3aa: CATGGYEQYF
CDR3nt: TGTGCCACCGGGGGTTACGAGCAGTACTTC

d_gene: NA
v_gene: TRBV9
abundance: NA
len: 16
j_gene: TRBJ2-2
CDR3aa: CASSPQASSMTGELFF
CDR3nt: TGTGCCAGCAGCCCCCAAGCTTCTAGCATGACCGGGGAGCTGTTTTTT

d_gene: TRBD1
v_gene: TRBV7-2
abundance: NA
len: 18
j_gene: TRBJ2-6
CDR3aa: CASSPWGQGASGANVLTF
CDR3nt: TGTGCCAGCAGCCCGTGGGGACAGGGGGCTTCGGGGGCCAACGTCCTGACTTTC

d_gene: NA
v_gene: TRBV7-9
abundance: NA
len: 12
j_gene: TRBJ1-1
CDR3aa: CSSSEDITEAFF
CDR3nt: TGTTCCAGCAGCGAGGACATCACTGAAGCTTTCTTT

d_gene: NA
v_gene: TRBV15
abundance: NA
len: 14
j_gene: TRBJ2-1
CDR3aa: CATSRGAGGNEQFF
CDR3nt: TGTGCCACCAGCAGAGGAGCAGGTGGGAATGAGCAGTTCTTC

d_gene: TRBD1
v_gene: TRBV7-9
abundance: few
len: 16
j_gene: TRBJ2-2
CDR3aa: CASSPTNRGPTGELFF
CDR3nt: TGTGCCAGCAGCCCAACCAACAGGGGGCCCACCGGGGAGCTGTTTTTT

d_gene: NA
v_gene: TRBV2
abundance: NA
len: 13
j_gene: TRBJ2-7
CDR3aa: CASRGWQPYEQYF
CDR3nt: TGTGCCAGCAGGGGCTGGCAGCCGTACGAGCAGTACTTC

d_gene: NA
v_gene: TRBV28
abundance: NA
len: 13
j_gene: TRBJ1-1
CDR3aa: CASAGLTPPEAFF
CDR3nt: TGTGCCAGCGCCGGACTTACCCCCCCGGAAGCTTTCTTT

d_gene: NA
v_gene: TRBV28
abundance: NA
len: 14
j_gene: TRBJ2-3
CDR3aa: CASIRALRTDTQYF
CDR3nt: TGTGCCAGCATCAGGGCTTTGCGCACAGATACGCAGTATTTT

d_gene: NA
v_gene: TRBV12-1
abundance: NA
len: 18
j_gene: TRBJ2-7
CDR3aa: CASSFAWVRLADLYEQYF
CDR3nt: TGTGCCAGCAGCTTTGCGTGGGTTCGGCTAGCGGACCTCTACGAGCAGTACTTC

d_gene: TRBD1
v_gene: TRBV10-3
abundance: few
len: 13
j_gene: TRBJ2-7
CDR3aa: CAISVDPGQGHYF
CDR3nt: TGTGCCATCAGTGTCGACCCGGGACAGGGTCATTACTTC

d_gene: TRBD1
v_gene: TRBV6-5
abundance: NA
len: 14
j_gene: TRBJ1-2
CDR3aa: CASSTGGFNYGYTF
CDR3nt: TGTGCCAGCAGCACAGGGGGGTTTAACTATGGCTACACCTTC

d_gene: NA
v_gene: TRBV7-9
abundance: few
len: 13
j_gene: TRBJ2-1
CDR3aa: CASSSSGMNEQFF
CDR3nt: TGTGCCAGCAGCTCCTCAGGGATGAATGAGCAGTTCTTC

d_gene: NA
v_gene: TRBV7-7
abundance: NA
len: 10
j_gene: TRBJ2-4
CDR3aa: CAPRENIQYF
CDR3nt: TGTGCCCCGCGGGAAAACATTCAGTACTTC

d_gene: TRBD1
v_gene: TRBV29-1
abundance: NA
len: 14
j_gene: TRBJ1-2
CDR3aa: CSARAGTGGVGYTF
CDR3nt: TGCAGCGCCCGTGCTGGGACAGGGGGAGTTGGCTACACCTTC

d_gene: TRBD1
v_gene: TRBV7-3
abundance: NA
len: 14
j_gene: TRBJ2-3
CDR3aa: CASSPGQPTDTQYF
CDR3nt: TGTGCCAGCAGCCCGGGACAGCCCACAGATACGCAGTATTTT

d_gene: NA
v_gene: TRBV4-2
abundance: NA
len: 15
j_gene: TRBJ2-2
CDR3aa: CASSPGSVNTGELFF
CDR3nt: TGTGCCAGCAGCCCGGGTAGCGTGAACACCGGGGAGCTGTTTTTT

d_gene: TRBD1
v_gene: TRBV7-2
abundance: NA
len: 16
j_gene: TRBJ2-1
CDR3aa: CASSSRTGSSYNEQFF
CDR3nt: TGTGCCAGCAGCTCGAGGACAGGGAGCTCCTACAATGAGCAGTTCTTC

d_gene: NA
v_gene: TRBV27
abundance: NA
len: 15
j_gene: TRBJ2-1
CDR3aa: CASRGLLSSYNEQFF
CDR3nt: TGTGCCAGCAGGGGACTCCTGAGCTCCTACAATGAGCAGTTCTTC

d_gene: NA
v_gene: TRBV7-2
abundance: NA
len: 14
j_gene: TRBJ1-6
CDR3aa: CASSLQGTNSPLHF
CDR3nt: TGTGCCAGCAGCTTACAGGGGACCAATTCACCCCTCCACTTT

d_gene: TRBD1
v_gene: TRBV10-3
abundance: NA
len: 15
j_gene: TRBJ2-7
CDR3aa: CAISGTGAASYEQYF
CDR3nt: TGTGCCATCAGTGGGACAGGGGCCGCATCCTACGAGCAGTACTTC